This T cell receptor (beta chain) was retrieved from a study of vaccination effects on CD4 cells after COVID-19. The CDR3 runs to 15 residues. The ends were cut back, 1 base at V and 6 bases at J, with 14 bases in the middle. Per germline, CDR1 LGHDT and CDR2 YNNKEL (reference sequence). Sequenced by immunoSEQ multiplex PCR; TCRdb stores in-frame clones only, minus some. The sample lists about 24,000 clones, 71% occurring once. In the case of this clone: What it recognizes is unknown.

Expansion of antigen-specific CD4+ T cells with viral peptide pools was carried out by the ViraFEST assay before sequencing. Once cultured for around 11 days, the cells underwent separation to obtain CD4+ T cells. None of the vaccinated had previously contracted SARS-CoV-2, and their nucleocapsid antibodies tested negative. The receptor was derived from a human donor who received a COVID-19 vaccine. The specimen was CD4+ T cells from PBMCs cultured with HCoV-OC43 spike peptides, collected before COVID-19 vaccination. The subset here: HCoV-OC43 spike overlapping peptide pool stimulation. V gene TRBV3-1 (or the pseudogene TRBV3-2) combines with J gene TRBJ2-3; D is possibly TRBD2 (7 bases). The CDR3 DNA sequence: TGTGCCAGCAGCCAAGTTTCGGGGGGCTGGGATACGCAGTATTTT. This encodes CASSQVSGGWDTQYF.